These 3 T cell receptor beta chains were all obtained from the same sample, sequenced in a study of blood T cells in healthy people across ages. The second PCR ran roughly 7 to 11 cycles with a sample-barcoded 5' primer and J-beta primers. MiXCR, run by TCRdb on the 5' RACE reads, gives a single entry per CDR3 protein. The data show 1.2 million to 1.5 million distinct CDR3 sequences, with 42% seen just once and roughly 8.2% held by the top ten. Sample: blood. The source is a woman between 18 and 30 years old in good health.

This clonotype was seen more than once but under ten times. The chain joins TRBV5-1 to TRBJ1-4; 8 positions match TRBD1. CDR3 length: 17 amino acids. With V trimmed by 0 bases and J by 2 bases, 6 bases remained unmatched. Germline loops: CDR1 SGHRS, CDR2 YFSETQ. CDR3 coding DNA: TGCGCCAGCAGCTTGGCAGGGGGCGCAAGGACTAATGAAAAACTGTTTTTT. It codes for CASSLAGGARTNEKLFF.

The chain carries TRBV27 and TRBJ1-4; D remains unclear. The CDR3 spans 14 residues. The V end lost 6 bases, the J end lost 0 bases, and 8 bases lay between the germline ends. CDR1 and CDR2 from the germline V gene are MNHEY and SMNVEV (reference sequence). The CDR3 protein is CASREGATNEKLFF. The CDR3 DNA sequence: TGTGCCAGCAGGGAAGGCGCAACTAATGAAAAACTGTTTTTT.

Only a few counts were recorded for this clonotype. The chain has TRBV5-5 and TRBJ1-2; 7 bases match TRBD1. The CDR3 is made up of 15 amino acids. V was pared by 3 bases and J by 6 bases, with 11 bases of the junction left unmatched. The germline CDR1 and CDR2 sequences are SGHKS and YYEKEE (reference sequence). CDR3 coding DNA: TGTGCCAGCAGCTCGCAGGGGGTAGGGTCCGATGGCTACACCTTC. The encoded protein is CASSSQGVGSDGYTF. Variable domain in full (rest from reference TRBV5-5 and TRBJ1-2): DAGVTQSPTHLIKTRGQQVTLRCSPISGHKSVSWYQQVLGQGPQFIFQYYEKEERGRGNFPDRFSARQFPNYSSELNVNALLLGDSALYLCASSSQGVGSDGYTFGSGTRLTVV.